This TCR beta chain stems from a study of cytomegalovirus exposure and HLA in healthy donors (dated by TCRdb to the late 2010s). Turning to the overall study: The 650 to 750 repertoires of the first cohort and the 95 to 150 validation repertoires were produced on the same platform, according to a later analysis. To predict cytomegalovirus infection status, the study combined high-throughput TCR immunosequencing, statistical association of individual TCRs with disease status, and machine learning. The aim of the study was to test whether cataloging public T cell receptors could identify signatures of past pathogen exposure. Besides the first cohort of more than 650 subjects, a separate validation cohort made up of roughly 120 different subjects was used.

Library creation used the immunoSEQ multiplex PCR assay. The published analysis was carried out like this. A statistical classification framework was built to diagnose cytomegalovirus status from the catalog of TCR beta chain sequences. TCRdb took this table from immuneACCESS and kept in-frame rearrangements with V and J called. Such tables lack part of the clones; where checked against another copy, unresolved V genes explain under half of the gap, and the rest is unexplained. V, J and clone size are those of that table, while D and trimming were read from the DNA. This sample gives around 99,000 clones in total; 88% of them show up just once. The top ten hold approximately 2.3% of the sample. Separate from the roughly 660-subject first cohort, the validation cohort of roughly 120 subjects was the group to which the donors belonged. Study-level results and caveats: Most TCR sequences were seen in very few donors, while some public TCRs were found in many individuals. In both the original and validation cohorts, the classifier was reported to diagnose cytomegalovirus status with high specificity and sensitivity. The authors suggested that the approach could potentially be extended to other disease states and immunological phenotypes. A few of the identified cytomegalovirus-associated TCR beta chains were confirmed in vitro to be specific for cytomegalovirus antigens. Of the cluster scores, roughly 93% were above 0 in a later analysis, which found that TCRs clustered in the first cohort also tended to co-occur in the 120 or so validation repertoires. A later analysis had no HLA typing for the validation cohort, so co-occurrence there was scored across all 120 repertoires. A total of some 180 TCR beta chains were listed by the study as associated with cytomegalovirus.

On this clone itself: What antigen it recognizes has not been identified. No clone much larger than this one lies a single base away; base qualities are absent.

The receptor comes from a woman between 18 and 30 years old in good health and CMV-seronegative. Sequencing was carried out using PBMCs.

In nucleotide form, the sequence is TGTGCCAGCAGCAAAGGGGGGGACCGCAACCGAATCTACGAGCAGTACTTC. Its amino acids are CASSKGGDRNRIYEQYF. The chain is assembled from TRBV25-1 and TRBJ2-7, with TRBD2 perhaps the D gene, on 7 matching bases. From the cysteine up to the phenylalanine, the CDR3 has a length of 17 residues. Only the CDR3 part of the read is kept: 51 bases, read in frame from the first base. CDR1 MGHDK and CDR2 SYGVNS were looked up in the germline V gene. Trimming takes 6 bases from V and 3 bases from J, and the germline ends sit 24 bases apart.